This T cell receptor (beta chain) was found in a study of control samples from healthy donors and cancer patients. Germline V gene lookup returns CDR1 MDHEN and CDR2 SYDVKM. The CDR3 runs 13 residues. With 7 bases removed from V and 3 bases from J, the gap between germline ends came to 13 bases. Some clones are missing from TCRdb's copy, which holds only in-frame ones; the method was immunoSEQ multiplex PCR. Of approximately 100,000 clones detected, 85% to 90% appear once; the ten largest clones hold 13% to 15%. V is TRBV28 and J is TRBJ2-7; D not certain. The TCR originated in a man aged 25-40 years in good health. Sequencing was performed on blood. The CDR3 here is CASTPRSHYEQYF. In nucleotides, the CDR3 is TGTGCCAGCACCCCACGGTCCCACTACGAGCAGTACTTC. The variable domain in full, completed from reference TRBV28 and TRBJ2-7, reads DVKVTQSSRYLVKRTGEKVFLECVQDMDHENMFWYRQDPGLGLRLIYFSYDVKMKEKGDIPEGYSVSREKKERFSLILESASTNQTSMYLCASTPRSHYEQYFGPGTRLTVT.